The table lists the clone carrying this TCR beta chain with a count of one. Antigen: not known. The sample holds other DNA sequences that translate to the same CDR3. Clones were read by immunoSEQ multiplex PCR, and TCRdb kept only the in-frame ones, dropping some. Of more than 35,000 clones listed, about three quarters are singletons. The data were taken from a study of OX40 agonist ivuxolimab in advanced cancers. Looking at the study overall: Averaging 60 years in age, with a range of 23 to 79, the cohort was about 83% male. Study-wide results and caveats: Expanded clones were, on average, more numerous among CD8+ T cells than CD4+.

With 3 bases removed from V and 0 bases from J, the gap between germline ends came to 6 bases. Germline values: CDR1 SGHTA, CDR2 FQGNSA. This CDR3 is built from 14 residues. This rearrangement joins TRBV7-2 to TRBJ1-5; D gene ambiguous. Sequenced material: CD4+ or CD8+ T cells sorted from blood, taken in a trial of the OX40 agonist ivuxolimab. The sequence came from an adult with an advanced solid tumor such as melanoma, head and neck, liver or kidney cancer. The CDR3 loop reads CASSFADSNQPQHF. The CDR3 bases are TGTGCCAGCAGCTTTGCGGATAGCAATCAGCCCCAGCATTTT.